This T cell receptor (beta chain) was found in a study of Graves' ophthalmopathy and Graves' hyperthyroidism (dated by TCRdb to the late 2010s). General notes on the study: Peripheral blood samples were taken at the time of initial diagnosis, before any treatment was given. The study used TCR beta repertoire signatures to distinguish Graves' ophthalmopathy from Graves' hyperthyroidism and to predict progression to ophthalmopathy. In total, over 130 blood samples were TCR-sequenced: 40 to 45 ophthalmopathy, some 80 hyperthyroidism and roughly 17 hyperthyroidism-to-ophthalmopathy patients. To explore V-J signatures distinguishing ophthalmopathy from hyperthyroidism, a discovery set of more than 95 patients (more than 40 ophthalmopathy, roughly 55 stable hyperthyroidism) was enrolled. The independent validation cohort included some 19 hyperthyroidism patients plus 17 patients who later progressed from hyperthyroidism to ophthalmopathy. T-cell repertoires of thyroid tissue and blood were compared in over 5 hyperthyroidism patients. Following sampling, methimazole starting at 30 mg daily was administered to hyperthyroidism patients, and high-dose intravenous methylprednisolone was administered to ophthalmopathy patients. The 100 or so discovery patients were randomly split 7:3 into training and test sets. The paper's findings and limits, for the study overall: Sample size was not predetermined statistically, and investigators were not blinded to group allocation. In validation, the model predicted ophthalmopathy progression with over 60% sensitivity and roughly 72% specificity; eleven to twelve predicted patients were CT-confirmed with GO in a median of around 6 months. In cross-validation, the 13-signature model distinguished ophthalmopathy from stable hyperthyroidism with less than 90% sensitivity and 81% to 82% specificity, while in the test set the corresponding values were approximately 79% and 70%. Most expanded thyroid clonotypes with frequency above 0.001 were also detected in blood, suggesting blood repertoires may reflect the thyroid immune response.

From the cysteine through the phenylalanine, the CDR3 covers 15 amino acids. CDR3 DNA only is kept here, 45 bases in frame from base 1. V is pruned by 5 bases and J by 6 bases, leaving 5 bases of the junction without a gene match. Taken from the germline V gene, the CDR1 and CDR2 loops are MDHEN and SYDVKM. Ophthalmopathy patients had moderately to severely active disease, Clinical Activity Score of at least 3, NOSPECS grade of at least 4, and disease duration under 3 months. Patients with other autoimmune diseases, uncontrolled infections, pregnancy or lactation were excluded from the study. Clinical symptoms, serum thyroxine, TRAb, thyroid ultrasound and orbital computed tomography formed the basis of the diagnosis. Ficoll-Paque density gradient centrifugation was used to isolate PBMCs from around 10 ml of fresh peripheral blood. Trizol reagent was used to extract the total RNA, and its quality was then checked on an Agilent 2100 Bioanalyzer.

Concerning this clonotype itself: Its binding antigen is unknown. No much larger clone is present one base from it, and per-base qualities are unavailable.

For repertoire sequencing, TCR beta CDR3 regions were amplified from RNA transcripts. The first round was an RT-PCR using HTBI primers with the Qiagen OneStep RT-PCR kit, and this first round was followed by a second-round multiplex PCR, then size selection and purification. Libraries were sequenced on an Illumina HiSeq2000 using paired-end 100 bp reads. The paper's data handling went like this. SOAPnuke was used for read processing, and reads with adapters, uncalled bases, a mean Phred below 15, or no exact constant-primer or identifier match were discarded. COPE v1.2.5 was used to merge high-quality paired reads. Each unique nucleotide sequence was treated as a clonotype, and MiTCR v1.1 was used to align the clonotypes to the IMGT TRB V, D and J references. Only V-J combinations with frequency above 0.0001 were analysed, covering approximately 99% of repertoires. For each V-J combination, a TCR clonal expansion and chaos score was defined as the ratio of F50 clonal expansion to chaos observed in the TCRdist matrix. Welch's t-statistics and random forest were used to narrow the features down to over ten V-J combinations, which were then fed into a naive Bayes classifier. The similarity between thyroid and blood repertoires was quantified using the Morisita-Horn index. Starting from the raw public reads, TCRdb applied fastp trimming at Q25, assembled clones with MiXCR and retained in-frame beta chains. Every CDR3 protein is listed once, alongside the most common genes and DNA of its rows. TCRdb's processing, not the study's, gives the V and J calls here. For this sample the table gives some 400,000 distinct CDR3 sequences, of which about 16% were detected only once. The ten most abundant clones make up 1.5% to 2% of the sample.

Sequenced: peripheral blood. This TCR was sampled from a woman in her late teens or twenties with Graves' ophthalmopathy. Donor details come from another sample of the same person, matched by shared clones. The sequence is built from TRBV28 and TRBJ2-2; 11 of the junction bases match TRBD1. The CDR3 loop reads CASSGAGQGAGELFF. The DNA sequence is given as TGTGCCAGCAGTGGGGCGGGACAGGGGGCCGGGGAGCTGTTTTTT.